This T cell receptor beta chain was identified during a study of a mutant IDH1 vaccine in newly diagnosed glioma (dated by TCRdb to the early 2020s). Study-wide context: Eight vaccinations were administered to patients in weeks 1, 3, 5, 7, 11, 15, 19 and 23, corresponding to visits V03 through V10. Vaccination started 4-6 weeks after radiotherapy alone, or was given together with temozolomide cycles in the groups whose treatment included chemotherapy. The roughly 34 treated patients were around 60% male and around 40% female, with a mean age of about 38 years. Before enrollment, most patients had been given radiochemotherapy with temozolomide as standard therapy, while the rest had received either radiotherapy alone or temozolomide alone. Six visits were used for peripheral blood collection: V03 (baseline), V05, V07, V10, V12 and V13. For exploratory analyses, 25 to 30 treated patients had longitudinal TCRB deep sequencing done wherever samples were available.

The method behind the library was the immunoSEQ multiplex PCR assay. Following the manufacturer's protocol, the hsTCRB Kit was used to amplify rearranged TCR beta chain sequences. TCRB libraries were sequenced on an Illumina MiSeq. The published analysis was carried out like this. The kit vendor's proprietary platform handled demultiplexing, trimming and gene mapping. TCRdb took this table from immuneACCESS and kept in-frame rearrangements with V and J called. Such tables lack part of the clones; where checked against another copy, unresolved V genes explain under half of the gap, and the rest is unexplained. D and trimming come from the DNA, and the V and J calls and clone size come from that table. Across this sample there are approximately 67,000 clones, with about 80% seen only once. The top ten clonotypes cover approximately 12% of the sample. Of note for this clone: The antigen this receptor binds is unknown. The input lacks base qualities; no much larger clone sits a single base away.

CDR1 MNHNS and CDR2 SASEGT are derived from the germline V gene. Deletion took 8 bases off V and 0 bases off J, with a span of 11 bases between the germline ends. Inclusive of the bounding cysteine and phenylalanine, the CDR3 is 14 residues long. Of the read, only the CDR3 DNA is kept; its 42 bases are in frame from base 1. Study-level results and caveats: Pseudoprogression appeared unrelated to alterations in the top peripheral T cell clonotypes detected by TCRB sequencing. The authors noted that analyses of patient blood samples could not be reproduced because of sample limitations. Vaccine-induced immune responses across multiple MHC alleles were detected in 93.3% of patients. PBMC samples for TCRB deep sequencing were selected based on availability.

What this sample's time point label stands for: week 23, last vaccination. A 20-mer mutant IDH1 peptide at 300 micrograms in Montanide made up each vaccine dose, which was injected subcutaneously together with topical imiquimod. Newly diagnosed WHO grade 3 or 4 IDH1-mutant astrocytomas showing loss of nuclear ATRX were present in the donors. The samples were drawn from NOA16, a multicentre, single-arm, open-label phase I trial in Germany that tested a mutant IDH1 peptide vaccine in humans for the first time. Genomic DNA for TCRB sequencing was extracted from EDTA blood using the DNeasy Blood and Tissue Kit.

Sample: PBMCs, taken from a glioma patient whose treatment included an IDH1 peptide vaccine. This chain joins TRBV6-1 to TRBJ2-4; matching of 6 bases hints at TRBD1 as the D gene. This receptor was identified in a man younger than 35 with glioma. The bases are TGTGCCAGCGGGGCAGGGGAAGCCAAAAACATTCAGTACTTC. The resulting protein is CASGAGEAKNIQYF.